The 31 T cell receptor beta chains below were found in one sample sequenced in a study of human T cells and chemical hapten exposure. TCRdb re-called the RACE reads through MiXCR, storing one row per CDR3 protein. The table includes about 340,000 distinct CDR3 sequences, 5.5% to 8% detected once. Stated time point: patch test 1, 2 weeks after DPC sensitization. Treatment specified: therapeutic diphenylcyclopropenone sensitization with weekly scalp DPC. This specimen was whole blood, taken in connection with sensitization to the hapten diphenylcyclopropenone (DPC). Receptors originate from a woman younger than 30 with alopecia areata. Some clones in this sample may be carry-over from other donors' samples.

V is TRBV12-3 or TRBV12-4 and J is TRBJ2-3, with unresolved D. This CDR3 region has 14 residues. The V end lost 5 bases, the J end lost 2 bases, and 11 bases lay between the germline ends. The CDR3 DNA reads TGTGCCAGCAGTCAAGGGTCGAACACAGATACGCAGTATTTT. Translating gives CASSQGSNTDTQYF.

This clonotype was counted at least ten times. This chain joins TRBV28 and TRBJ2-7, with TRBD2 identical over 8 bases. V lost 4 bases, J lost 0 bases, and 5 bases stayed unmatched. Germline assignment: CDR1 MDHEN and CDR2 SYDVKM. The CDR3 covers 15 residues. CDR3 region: CASSSAGEISYEQYF. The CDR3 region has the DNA TGTGCCAGCAGTTCAGCGGGGGAAATCTCCTACGAGCAGTACTTC.

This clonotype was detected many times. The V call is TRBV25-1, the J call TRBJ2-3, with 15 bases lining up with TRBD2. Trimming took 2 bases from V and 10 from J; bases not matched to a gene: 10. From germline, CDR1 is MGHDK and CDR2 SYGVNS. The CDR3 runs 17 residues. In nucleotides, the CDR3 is TGTGCCAGCAGTGAAGTAGGGACTAGCGGGGGGAATCCCGCGCAGTATTTT. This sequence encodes CASSEVGTSGGNPAQYF.

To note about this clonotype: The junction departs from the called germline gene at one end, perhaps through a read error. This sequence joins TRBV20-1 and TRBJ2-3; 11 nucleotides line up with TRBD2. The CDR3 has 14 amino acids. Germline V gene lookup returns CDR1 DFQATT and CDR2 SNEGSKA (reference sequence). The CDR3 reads CSARGLAVTYTQYF. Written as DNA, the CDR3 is TGCAGTGCTAGGGGACTAGCGGTCACATATACGCAGTATTTT.

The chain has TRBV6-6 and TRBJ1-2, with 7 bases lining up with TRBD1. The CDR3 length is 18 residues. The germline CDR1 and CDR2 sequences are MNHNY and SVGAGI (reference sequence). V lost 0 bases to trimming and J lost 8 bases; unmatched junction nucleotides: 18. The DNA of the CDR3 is TGTGCCAGCAGTTACTCGGCAGGGGGTATGGAGATAGTCCGGGGCTACACCTTC. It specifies CASSYSAGGMEIVRGYTF.

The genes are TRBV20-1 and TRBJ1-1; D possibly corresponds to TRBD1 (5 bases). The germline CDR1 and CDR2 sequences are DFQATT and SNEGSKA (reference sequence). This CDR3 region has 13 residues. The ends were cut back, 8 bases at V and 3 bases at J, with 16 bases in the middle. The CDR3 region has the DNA TGCAGTACTCCAGCCAGGGTCGACACTGAAGCTTTCTTT. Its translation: CSTPARVDTEAFF.

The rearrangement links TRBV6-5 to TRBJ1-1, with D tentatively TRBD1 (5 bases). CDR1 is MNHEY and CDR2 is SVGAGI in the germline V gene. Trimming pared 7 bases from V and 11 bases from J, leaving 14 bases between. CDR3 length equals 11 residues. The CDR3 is CASNTGIGAFF. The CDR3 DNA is TGTGCCAGCAACACAGGAATTGGGGCTTTCTTT.

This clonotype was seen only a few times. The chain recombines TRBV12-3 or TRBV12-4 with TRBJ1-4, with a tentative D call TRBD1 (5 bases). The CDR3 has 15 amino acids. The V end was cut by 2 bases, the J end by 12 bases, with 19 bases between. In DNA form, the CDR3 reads TGTGCCAGCAGTTTACCTGGGACGGGGATAGAGGAACTGTTTTTT. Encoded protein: CASSLPGTGIEELFF.

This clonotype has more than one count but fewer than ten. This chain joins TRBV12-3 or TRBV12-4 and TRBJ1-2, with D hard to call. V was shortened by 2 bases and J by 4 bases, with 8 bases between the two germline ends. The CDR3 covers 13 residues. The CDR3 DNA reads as TGTGCCAGCAGTTTAATGGGAGCCTATGGCTACACCTTC. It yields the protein CASSLMGAYGYTF.

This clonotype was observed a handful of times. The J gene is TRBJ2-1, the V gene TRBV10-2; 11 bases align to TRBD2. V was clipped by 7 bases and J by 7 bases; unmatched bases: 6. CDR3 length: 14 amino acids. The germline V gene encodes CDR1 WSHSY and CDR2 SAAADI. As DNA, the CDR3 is TGCGCCAGCAAACTAGCGGGGGCGGGGAATGAGCAGTTCTTC. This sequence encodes CASKLAGAGNEQFF.

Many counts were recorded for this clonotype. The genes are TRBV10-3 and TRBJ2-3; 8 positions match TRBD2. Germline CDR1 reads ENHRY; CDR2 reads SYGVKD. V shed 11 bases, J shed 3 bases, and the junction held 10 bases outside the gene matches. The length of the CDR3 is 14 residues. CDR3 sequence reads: CAYSGGAATDTQYF. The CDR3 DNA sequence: TGTGCCTATTCGGGGGGGGCGGCAACAGATACGCAGTATTTT.

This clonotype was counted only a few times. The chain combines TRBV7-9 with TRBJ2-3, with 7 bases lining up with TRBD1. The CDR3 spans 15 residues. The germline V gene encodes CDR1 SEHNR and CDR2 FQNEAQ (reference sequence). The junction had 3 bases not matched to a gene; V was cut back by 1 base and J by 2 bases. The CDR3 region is CASSLEGTVTDTQYF. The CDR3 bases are TGTGCCAGCAGCTTAGAAGGGACAGTCACAGATACGCAGTATTTT.

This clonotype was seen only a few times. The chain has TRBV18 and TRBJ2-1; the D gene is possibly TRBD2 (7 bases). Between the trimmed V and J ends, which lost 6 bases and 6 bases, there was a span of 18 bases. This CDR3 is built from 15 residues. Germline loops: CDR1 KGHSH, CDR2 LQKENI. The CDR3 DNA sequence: TGTGCCAGCTCCGTGGCGGGGGCGGATCGCAATGAGCAGTTCTTC. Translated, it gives CASSVAGADRNEQFF.

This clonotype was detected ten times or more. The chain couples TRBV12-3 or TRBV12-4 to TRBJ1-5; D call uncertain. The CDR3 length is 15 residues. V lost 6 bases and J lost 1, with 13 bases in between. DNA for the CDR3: TGTGCCAGCAGCCCCGGACCCCTGAGCAATCAGCCCCAGCATTTT. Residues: CASSPGPLSNQPQHF.

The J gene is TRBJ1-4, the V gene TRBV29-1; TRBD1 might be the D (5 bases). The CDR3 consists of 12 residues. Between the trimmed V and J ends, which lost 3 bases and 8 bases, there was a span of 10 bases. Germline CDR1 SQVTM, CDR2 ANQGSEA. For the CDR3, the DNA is TGCAGCGTTGAGGCTGGGGGAGAAAAACTGTTTTTT. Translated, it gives CSVEAGGEKLFF. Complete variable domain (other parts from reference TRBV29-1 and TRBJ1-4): SAVISQKPSRDICQRGTSLTIQCQVDSQVTMMFWYRQQPGQSLTLIATANQGSEATYESGFVIDKFPISRPNLTFSTLTVSNMSPEDSSIYLCSVEAGGEKLFFGSGTQLSVL.

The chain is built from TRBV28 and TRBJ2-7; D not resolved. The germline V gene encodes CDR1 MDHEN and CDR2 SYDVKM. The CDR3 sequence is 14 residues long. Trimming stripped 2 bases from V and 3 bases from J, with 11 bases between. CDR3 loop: CASSLVTPNYEQYF. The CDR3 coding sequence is TGTGCCAGCAGTTTAGTGACTCCAAACTACGAGCAGTACTTC.

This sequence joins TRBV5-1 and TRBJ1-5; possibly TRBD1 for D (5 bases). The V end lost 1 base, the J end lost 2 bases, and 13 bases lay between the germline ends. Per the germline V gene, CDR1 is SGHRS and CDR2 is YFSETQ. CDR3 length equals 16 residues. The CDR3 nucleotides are TGCGCCAGCAGCTTGAACGGCAGGGATGGCAATCAGCCCCAGCATTTT. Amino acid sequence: CASSLNGRDGNQPQHF.

Here the CDR3 DNA reads TGTGCCAGCAGCGTAGCAGGTACCAGCTCCTACGAGCAGTACTTC. It specifies CASSVAGTSSYEQYF. The chain has TRBV9 and TRBJ2-7; D is ambiguous. This CDR3 comprises 15 residues. CDR1 is SGDLS, CDR2 YYNGEE, per germline. V was cut by 0 bases and J by 0 bases, with 10 bases left in between.

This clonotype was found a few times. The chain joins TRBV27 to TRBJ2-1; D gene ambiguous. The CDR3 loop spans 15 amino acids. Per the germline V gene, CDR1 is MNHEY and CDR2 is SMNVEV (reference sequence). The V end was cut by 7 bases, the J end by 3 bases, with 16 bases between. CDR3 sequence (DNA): TGTGCCAGCACTCCCGCCCCCTCTGACTACAATGAGCAGTTCTTC. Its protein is CASTPAPSDYNEQFF.

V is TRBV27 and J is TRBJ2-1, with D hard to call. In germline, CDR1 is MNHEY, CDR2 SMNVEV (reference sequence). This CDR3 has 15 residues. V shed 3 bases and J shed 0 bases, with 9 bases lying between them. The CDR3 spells CASSLAWGSYNEQFF. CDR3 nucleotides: TGTGCCAGCAGTTTGGCTTGGGGCTCCTACAATGAGCAGTTCTTC.

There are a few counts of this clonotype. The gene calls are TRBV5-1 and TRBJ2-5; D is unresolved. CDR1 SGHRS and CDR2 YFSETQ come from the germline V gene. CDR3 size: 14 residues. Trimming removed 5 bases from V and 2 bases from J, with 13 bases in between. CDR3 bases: TGCGCCAGCAGTGAGGTAACGACTCAAGAGACCCAGTACTTC. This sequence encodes CASSEVTTQETQYF.

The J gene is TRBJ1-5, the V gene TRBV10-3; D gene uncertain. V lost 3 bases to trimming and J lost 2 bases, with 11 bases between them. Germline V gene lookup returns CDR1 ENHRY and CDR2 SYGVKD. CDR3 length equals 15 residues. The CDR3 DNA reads TGTGCCATCAGTGAACTTCAAGGCCGCAATCAGCCCCAGCATTTT. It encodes CAISELQGRNQPQHF.

In DNA form, the CDR3 reads TGTGCCAGCAGCTTCAATCTACAGCCGAACACCGGGGAGCTGTTTTTT. It yields the protein CASSFNLQPNTGELFF. The V gene is TRBV5-6, the J gene TRBJ2-2, with D uncertain. Germline-derived CDR1 and CDR2 are SGHDT and YYEEEE. CDR3 size: 16 residues. V was cut by 2 bases and J by 0 bases, with 11 bases left in between.

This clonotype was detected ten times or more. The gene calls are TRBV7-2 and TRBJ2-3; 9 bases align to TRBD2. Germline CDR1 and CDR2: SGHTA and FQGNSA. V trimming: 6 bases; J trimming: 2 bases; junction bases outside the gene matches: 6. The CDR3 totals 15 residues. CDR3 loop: CASRGASGATDTQYF. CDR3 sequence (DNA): TGTGCCAGCAGAGGGGCTAGCGGGGCCACAGATACGCAGTATTTT.

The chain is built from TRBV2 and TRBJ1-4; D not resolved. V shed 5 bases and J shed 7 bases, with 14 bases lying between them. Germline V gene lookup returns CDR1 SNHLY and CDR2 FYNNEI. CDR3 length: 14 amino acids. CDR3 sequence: CASSPARRGEKLFF. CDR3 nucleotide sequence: TGTGCCAGCAGTCCCGCCAGGCGGGGTGAAAAACTGTTTTTT. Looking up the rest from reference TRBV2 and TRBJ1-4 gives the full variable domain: EPEVTQTPSHQVTQMGQEVILRCVPISNHLYFYWYRQILGQKVEFLVSFYNNEISEKSEIFDDQFSVERPDGSNFTLKIRSTKLEDSAMYFCASSPARRGEKLFFGSGTQLSVL.

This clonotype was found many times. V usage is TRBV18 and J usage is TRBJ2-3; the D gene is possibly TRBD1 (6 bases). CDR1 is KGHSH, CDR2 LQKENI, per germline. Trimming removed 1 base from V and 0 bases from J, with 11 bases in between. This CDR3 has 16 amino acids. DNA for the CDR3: TGTGCCAGCTCACCACTCCAGAGGGGGAGCACAGATACGCAGTATTTT. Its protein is CASSPLQRGSTDTQYF.

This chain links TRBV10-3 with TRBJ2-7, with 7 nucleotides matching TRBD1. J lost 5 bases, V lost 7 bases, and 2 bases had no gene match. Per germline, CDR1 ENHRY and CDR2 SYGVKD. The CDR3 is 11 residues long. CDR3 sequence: CAINRGNEQYF. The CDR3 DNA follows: TGTGCCATCAACAGGGGTAACGAGCAGTACTTC.

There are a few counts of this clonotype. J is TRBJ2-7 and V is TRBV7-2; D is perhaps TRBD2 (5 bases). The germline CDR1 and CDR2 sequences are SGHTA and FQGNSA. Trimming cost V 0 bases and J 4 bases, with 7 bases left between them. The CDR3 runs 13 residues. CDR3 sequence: CASSLAREYEQYF. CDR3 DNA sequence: TGTGCCAGCAGCTTAGCCCGGGAATACGAGCAGTACTTC.

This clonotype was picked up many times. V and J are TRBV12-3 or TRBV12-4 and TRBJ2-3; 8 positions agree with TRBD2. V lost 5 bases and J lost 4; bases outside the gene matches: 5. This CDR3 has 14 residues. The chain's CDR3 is CASSGGTRSDTQYF. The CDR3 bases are TGTGCCAGCAGTGGCGGGACTAGATCAGATACGCAGTATTTT.

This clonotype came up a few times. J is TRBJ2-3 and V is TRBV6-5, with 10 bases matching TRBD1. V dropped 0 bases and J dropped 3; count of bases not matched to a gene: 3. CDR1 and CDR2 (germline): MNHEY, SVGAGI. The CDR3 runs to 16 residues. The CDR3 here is CASSYSRTGGTDTQYF. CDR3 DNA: TGTGCCAGCAGTTACTCTAGGACAGGGGGGACAGATACGCAGTATTTT.

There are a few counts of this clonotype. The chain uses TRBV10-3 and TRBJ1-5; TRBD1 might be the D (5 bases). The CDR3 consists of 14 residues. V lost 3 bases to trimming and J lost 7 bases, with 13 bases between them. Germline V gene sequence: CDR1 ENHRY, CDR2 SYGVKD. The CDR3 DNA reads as TGTGCCATCAGTGACTTCAGGGTGGAACAGCCCCAGCATTTT. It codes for CAISDFRVEQPQHF.